The subject of this entry is one T cell receptor (beta chain). V lost 3 bases and J 7 bases, leaving 16 bases between the germline ends. The CDR3 covers 15 residues. The germline V gene has CDR1 MDHEN and CDR2 SYDVKM. The data stem from a study of blood T cell repertoires in COVID-19. Study information: Acute and convalescent COVID-19 samples came from the United States, Italy and Spain. Sample material is recorded as cDNA or gDNA derived from T cells, B-cell-depleted T cells, or PBMCs.

Authors' data handling: Reference gene primers were amplified, and this amplification served to estimate nucleated cell counts. Repertoires were generated with immunoSEQ multiplex PCR, while TCRdb's copy carries only in-frame clones and drops some. The V and J calls and the clone size are those of that table, but D and trimming were determined from the DNA. This table has 110,000 or so clones, over 75% appearing once. The chain recombines TRBV28 with TRBJ2-4; the D gene is possibly TRBD2 (5 bases). The receptor was isolated from a woman aged 70-85 years who had recovered from COVID-19. The sequencing input was peripheral blood. The CDR3 DNA is TGTGCCAGCAGTTTGGGCGGTCTAGCTCTGAACATTCAGTACTTC. Protein product: CASSLGGLALNIQYF.